A selection of T cell receptor beta chains follows, all from one sample in a study of shared clonotypes between healthy human individuals. Clones were read by immunoSEQ multiplex PCR, and TCRdb kept only the in-frame ones, dropping some. The sample includes 90,000 to 120,000 clones, 67% of them seen just once. Specimen: memory CD8+ T cells sorted from blood. These receptors were taken from a woman in her 30s in good health. CDR3s include the opening cysteine and the closing phenylalanine or tryptophan.

CASSYLPGGSGEQYF	TRBV9	TRBJ2-7
CASSQDPTSGSNEQYF	TRBV4-2	TRBJ2-7
CASSPPYGTLLLFVF	TRBV5-6	TRBJ1-1
CASSPRALPSEQYF	TRBV6-6	TRBJ2-7
CASSHSTITEAFF	TRBV14	TRBJ1-1
CASSLGDQPQHF	TRBV5-6	TRBJ1-5
CASSLGLGLINYEQYF	TRBV7-6	TRBJ2-7
CASTSRTDAGEQYF	TRBV19	TRBJ2-5
CASSQVQGGDPSTNEKLFF	TRBV4-2	TRBJ1-4
CASNGQPNTGELFF	TRBV19	TRBJ2-2
CASSSTSEAYNEQFF	TRBV7-2	TRBJ2-1
CASSISTGGPNEQFF	TRBV19	TRBJ2-1
CASSPGQGGWNYGYTF	TRBV28	TRBJ1-2